This T cell receptor beta chain came from a study of shared T cell receptors in the human thymus. The germline CDR1 and CDR2 sequences are SGHTA and FQGNSA. Unmatched junction bases numbered 10, after V lost 3 bases and J lost 5 bases. CDR3 length equals 16 residues. The method was immunoSEQ multiplex PCR; TCRdb's version includes in-frame clones alone and lacks a portion of them. The sample contains 600,000 or so clones, 80% to 90% of which appear only once. This same sample was also taken into another study, of human thymus T cells. That source notes: Resections removed during corrective heart surgery provided the thymus tissue used. Thymic and blood repertoires appeared to display a bias in their usage of V and J genes. A high degree of thymic repertoire overlap among unrelated individuals was reported in related research.

J is TRBJ2-5 and V is TRBV7-2; 9 bases align to TRBD2. This TCR came from a boy under two years old with a congenital heart defect. Source material: thymocytes. The CDR3: CASSFPGLARIETQYF. The CDR3 coding sequence is TGTGCCAGCAGCTTCCCGGGACTAGCTCGAATTGAGACCCAGTACTTC.